Below, 25 T cell receptor beta chains from the same sample are listed, as sequenced in a study of response to subunit inactivated influenza vaccine. MiXCR was run by TCRdb on the RT-PCR reads, yielding one entry per CDR3 protein. The table shows fewer than 600,000 distinct CDR3 sequences, with more than 7% occurring only once. The starting material was PBMCs from blood, obtained around 25 months after vaccination. Receptors originate from a man between 50 and 75 years old who received an inactivated influenza vaccine.

This chain's CDR3 is CASTLQGTRGYYGYTF. Written as DNA, the CDR3 is TGTGCCAGCACCCTACAGGGAACCAGGGGGTACTATGGCTACACCTTC. The V gene is TRBV12-3 or TRBV12-4, the J gene TRBJ1-2, with TRBD1 identical over 7 bases. J was trimmed by 3 bases and V by 7 bases; bases with no gene match: 14. The CDR3 contains 16 residues.

The rearrangement links TRBV20-1 to TRBJ2-1; 9 bases match TRBD1. Germline CDR1 DFQATT, CDR2 SNEGSKA (reference sequence). This CDR3 is 15 amino acids long. V trimming: 6 bases; J trimming: 5 bases; junction bases outside the gene matches: 11. The DNA for the CDR3 is TGCAGTGCGGAAGAAACAGGGGGCCGGGACAATGAGCAGTTCTTC. It yields the protein CSAEETGGRDNEQFF.

V and J are TRBV18 and TRBJ2-4; D not resolved. Germline V gene data show CDR1 as KGHSH and CDR2 as LQKENI. V was cut by 2 bases and J by 0 bases, with 8 bases left in between. The length of the CDR3 is 15 residues. The CDR3: CASSPASLAKNIQYF. For the CDR3, the DNA is TGTGCCAGCTCACCAGCATCCTTAGCCAAAAACATTCAGTACTTC.

The genes are TRBV11-2 and TRBJ2-1; 14 bases are a match to TRBD2. This CDR3 has 15 residues. CDR1 and CDR2 from the germline V gene are SGHAT and FQNNGV. Trimming took 5 bases from V and 13 from J; bases not matched to a gene: 10. The CDR3 bases are TGTGCCAGCAGCACGAACCGACTAGCGGGAGGGGGTCAGTTCTTC. Translation gives CASSTNRLAGGGQFF.

The gene calls are TRBV6-2 or TRBV6-3 and TRBJ2-7; a weak D match, TRBD1 (5 bases). The germline gives CDR1 MNHEY, CDR2 SVGEGT. CDR3 length: 11 amino acids. V lost 5 bases and J lost 6, with 8 bases in between. CDR3 sequence reads: CASSTRVEQYF. Written as DNA, the CDR3 is TGTGCCAGCAGTACCAGGGTCGAGCAGTACTTC.

This chain links TRBV12-3 or TRBV12-4 with TRBJ2-3, with no clear D. The CDR3 is made up of 14 amino acids. The V end lost 3 bases, the J end lost 2 bases, and 9 bases lay between the germline ends. CDR3: CASSFTGTTDTQYF. The DNA for the CDR3 is TGTGCCAGCAGTTTCACTGGTACCACAGATACGCAGTATTTT.

The chain recombines TRBV4-1 with TRBJ2-2; D not resolved. Trimming stripped 0 bases from V and 5 bases from J, with 7 bases between. The CDR3 runs 14 residues. The V gene's germline CDR1 is MGHRA and CDR2 YSYEKL. For the CDR3, the DNA is TGCGCCAGCAGCCAAGATTCGCTGACCGGGGAGCTGTTTTTT. Protein product: CASSQDSLTGELFF.

This clonotype was detected once. Here the CDR3 reads CASSFSLDTRVIYF. CDR3 nucleotides: TGTGCCAGCAGCTTTAGTCTTGACACCCGCGTCATATATTTT. V gene TRBV7-2 combines with J gene TRBJ1-3; D unclear. This CDR3 is 14 amino acids long. The V end was cut by 3 bases, the J end by 12 bases, with 18 bases between. CDR1 SGHTA and CDR2 FQGNSA come from the germline V gene.

The rearrangement uses TRBV3-1 and TRBJ1-2; 8 bases match TRBD1. The V segment lost 5 bases and the J segment 4 bases; nucleotides outside the gene matches: 15. The CDR3 loop spans 17 amino acids. Germline assignment: CDR1 LGHDT and CDR2 YNNKEL (reference sequence). CDR3 DNA: TGTGCCAGCAGCTCCAGGACAGGGAACCTTGCCTTCTATGGCTACACCTTC. This encodes CASSSRTGNLAFYGYTF.

This clonotype has a handful of counts. This rearrangement joins TRBV18 to TRBJ1-5, with D possibly matching TRBD1 (6 bases). Between the trimmed V and J ends, which lost 3 bases and 6 bases, there was a span of 21 bases. CDR3 length: 17 residues. The germline gives CDR1 KGHSH, CDR2 LQKENI. DNA for the CDR3: TGTGCCAGCTCACCTTCGGGGGGCGTGTTGGTATCTCAGCCCCAGCATTTT. It translates to CASSPSGGVLVSQPQHF. Using reference TRBV18 and TRBJ1-5 for the parts outside the CDR3, the full variable domain is NAGVMQNPRHLVRRRGQEARLRCSPMKGHSHVYWYRQLPEEGLKFMVYLQKENIIDESGMPKERFSAEFPKEGPSILRIQQVVRGDSAAYFCASSPSGGVLVSQPQHFGDGTRLSIL.

The gene calls are TRBV12-3 or TRBV12-4 and TRBJ2-1; 7 bases agree with TRBD1. The CDR3 is 12 amino acids. J gave up 9 bases and V 7 bases, and 6 bases lay outside the gene matches. The CDR3 protein is CASNKDRAEQFF. The CDR3, as DNA: TGTGCCAGCAACAAAGACAGGGCTGAGCAGTTCTTC.

This clonotype occurred a few times. The rearrangement uses TRBV28 and TRBJ2-2, with no clear D. V lost 2 bases to trimming and J lost 6 bases, with 4 bases between them. Germline V gene sequence: CDR1 MDHEN, CDR2 SYDVKM. This CDR3 spans 12 amino acids. This CDR3 is CASSLMPGELFF. The DNA of the CDR3 is TGTGCCAGCAGTTTAATGCCCGGGGAGCTGTTTTTT.

This rearrangement joins TRBV5-1 to TRBJ2-2; weak D call: TRBD1 (5 bases). V lost 5 bases, J lost 6 bases, and 11 bases lay in between. CDR1 and CDR2 (germline): SGHRS, YFSETQ. The CDR3 is 13 amino acids. In DNA, the CDR3 is TGCGCCAGCAGATACCAGGGTTCCGGGGAGCTGTTTTTT. Its translation: CASRYQGSGELFF.

This clonotype was seen a handful of times. J is TRBJ1-2 and V is TRBV27; no clear D gene. Trimming took off 0 bases at V and 2 bases at J, with 1 base between the two ends. This CDR3 has 12 residues. Germline CDR1 and CDR2: MNHEY and SMNVEV (reference sequence). The CDR3 DNA reads TGTGCCAGCAGTTTATCCAACTATGGCTACACCTTC. Protein sequence: CASSLSNYGYTF.

This clonotype was observed a few times. The chain recombines TRBV29-1 with TRBJ2-3, with D possibly TRBD1 on 6 matching bases. V was cut by 3 bases and J by 1 base, with 14 bases left in between. This CDR3 is built from 15 residues. Looked up from germline, CDR1 is SQVTM and CDR2 is ANQGSEA. The CDR3 sequence is CSVDDRLVGTDTQYF. The DNA of the CDR3 is TGCAGCGTTGATGACAGGCTGGTGGGCACAGATACGCAGTATTTT.

This clonotype occurred a few times. The V and J genes are TRBV5-1 and TRBJ2-3; D gene unclear. Germline V gene sequence: CDR1 SGHRS, CDR2 YFSETQ. This CDR3 has 15 residues. Trimming took 0 bases from V and 0 from J, leaving 8 bases between them. This CDR3 reads CASSLGATSTDTQYF. The CDR3 DNA follows: TGCGCCAGCAGCTTGGGTGCAACTAGCACAGATACGCAGTATTTT.

This clonotype was counted between two and nine times. The chain combines TRBV29-1 with TRBJ2-1; 7 nucleotides align to TRBD2. CDR1 and CDR2 from the germline V gene are SQVTM and ANQGSEA. With 0 bases clipped from V and 3 bases from J, the junction kept 8 bases outside the gene matches. The CDR3 extends over 16 amino acids. CDR3 sequence (DNA): TGCAGCGTTGAAGACGTTTGGCGGGGGTACTACAATGAGCAGTTCTTC. It specifies CSVEDVWRGYYNEQFF.

The chain links TRBV5-3 to TRBJ2-4, with D perhaps matching TRBD1 or TRBD2 (5 bases each). TRBV5-3 is labeled an ORF, and its function is uncertain. The CDR3 totals 13 residues. Trimming removed 7 bases from V and 2 bases from J, with 10 bases in between. This CDR3 reads CARLGPSKNIQYF. CDR3 nucleotide sequence: TGTGCCAGATTGGGACCGTCCAAAAACATTCAGTACTTC.

A few counts support this clonotype. V gene TRBV30 combines with J gene TRBJ2-3, with D possibly matching TRBD1 (5 bases). The CDR3 has 15 amino acids. Germline V gene lookup returns CDR1 GTSNPN and CDR2 SVGIG (reference sequence). V lost 5 bases and J 0 bases, leaving 15 bases between the germline ends. DNA of the CDR3: TGTGCCTGGGATAAGCAGGGCTCTAGCACAGATACGCAGTATTTT. Its protein product is CAWDKQGSSTDTQYF.

In the case of this clonotype: A junction end diverges from the germline sequence, so it may reflect a read error. V gene TRBV4-1 combines with J gene TRBJ1-4; D might be TRBD1 (5 bases). CDR1 and CDR2 from the germline V gene are MGHRA and YSYEKL. This CDR3 is built from 16 residues. The CDR3: CACSPDEWGSDEKLFF. As DNA, the CDR3 is TGCGCCTGCAGCCCCGATGAATGGGGGAGTGATGAAAAACTGTTTTTT.

Points on this clonotype: This could be a read error, since a much larger clone is one nucleotide away. V is TRBV28 and J is TRBJ2-7; 10 bases agree with TRBD2. Germline CDR1 reads MDHEN; CDR2 reads SYDVKM. The CDR3 runs to 14 residues. V gave up 3 bases and J gave up 2 bases; unmatched junction bases: 1. This CDR3 is CASSFLAGAYEQYF. The CDR3 DNA reads as TGTGCCAGCAGTTTCCTAGCGGGAGCCTACGAGCAGTACTTC.

The chain joins TRBV4-1 to TRBJ1-5; D unclear. Germline CDR1 and CDR2: MGHRA and YSYEKL. Deletions cut 2 bases from V and 6 bases from J, with 8 bases between. The CDR3 runs 13 residues. The CDR3 region is CASSQTFGQPQHF. The DNA for the CDR3 is TGCGCCAGCAGCCAAACCTTTGGTCAGCCCCAGCATTTT.

The chain carries TRBV28 and TRBJ2-3; D not certain. The V gene's germline CDR1 is MDHEN and CDR2 SYDVKM. Trimming pared 7 bases from V and 0 bases from J, leaving 8 bases between. The CDR3 loop spans 13 amino acids. The CDR3 sequence is CASTRTSTDTQYF. The CDR3 DNA sequence: TGTGCCAGCACAAGGACCAGCACAGATACGCAGTATTTT.

This clonotype has a count of ten or more. The rearrangement joins TRBV5-1 to TRBJ2-1; a possible D gene is TRBD2 (5 bases). The CDR3 totals 15 residues. The germline gives CDR1 SGHRS, CDR2 YFSETQ. The ends were cut back, 6 bases at V and 0 bases at J, with 13 bases in the middle. The CDR3 DNA reads as TGCGCCAGCAATTTATTGGGGAGCTCCTACAATGAGCAGTTCTTC. This gives the protein CASNLLGSSYNEQFF.

A few counts support this clonotype. The CDR3 spells CASSDEKGWGLDTQYF. The CDR3 bases are TGTGCCAGCAGTGATGAAAAGGGATGGGGCCTAGATACGCAGTATTTT. The chain carries TRBV6-1 and TRBJ2-3; TRBD1 might be the D (5 bases). V lost 3 bases to trimming and J lost 5 bases, with 18 bases between them. Germline V CDR1 and CDR2: MNHNS, SASEGT. This CDR3 comprises 16 residues.